A selection of T cell receptor beta chains follows, all from one sample in a study of memory CD4+ T cells and cytomegalovirus serostatus. Assay used: immunoSEQ multiplex PCR; TCRdb lists only in-frame clones, some missing. The sample lists some 60,000 clones, about 81% occurring once. The sequenced material came from memory CD4+ T cells from blood. These receptors all stem from an adult in good health and CMV-seronegative. Both conserved end residues are part of each CDR3. Each record gives: V gene, J gene, clone size, D gene, CDR3 protein, CDR3 DNA. The D gene is left open where the match is weak. Size is stated for part of the rows, as once, few or many counts, or as a class when the clone is expanded.

TRBV18,TRBJ2-7,NA,NA,CASSPGSTGNEQYF,TGTGCCAGCTCACCAGGAAGTACGGGTAACGAGCAGTACTTC
TRBV2,TRBJ2-4,NA,NA,CASKLRGLAKNIQYF,TGTGCCAGCAAGCTTCGGGGTCTAGCCAAAAACATTCAGTACTTC
TRBV6-6,TRBJ1-2,NA,NA,CASTSGFSNYGYTF,TGTGCCAGCACCAGTGGTTTCTCTAACTATGGCTACACCTTC
TRBV29-1,TRBJ2-7,NA,NA,CSVRGSHYEQYF,TGCAGCGTCCGGGGCTCGCACTACGAGCAGTACTTC
TRBV2,TRBJ1-1,NA,NA,CASSEDRGGTEAFF,TGTGCCAGCAGTGAAGATAGGGGGGGCACTGAAGCTTTCTTT
TRBV5-6,TRBJ2-2,NA,NA,CASSLGWAWTGELFF,TGTGCCAGCAGCTTGGGGTGGGCCTGGACCGGGGAGCTGTTTTTT
TRBV7-8,TRBJ1-1,NA,NA,CASSPPARNTEAFF,TGTGCCAGCAGCCCCCCGGCGAGGAACACTGAAGCTTTCTTT
TRBV30,TRBJ2-5,NA,TRBD2,CAWASGSVAQYF,TGTGCCTGGGCTAGCGGGAGCGTGGCCCAGTACTTC
TRBV28,TRBJ1-4,NA,NA,CASTIGGGKNEKLFF,TGTGCCAGCACCATAGGTGGGGGCAAAAATGAAAAACTGTTTTTT
TRBV27,TRBJ2-1,NA,TRBD2,CASSLFASGTKINEQFF,TGTGCCAGCAGTTTATTTGCTAGCGGGACAAAAATAAATGAGCAGTTCTTC
TRBV28,TRBJ1-1,NA,TRBD1,CASSLTGTIMNTEAFF,TGTGCCAGCAGTTTGACAGGGACTATCATGAACACTGAAGCTTTCTTT
TRBV18,TRBJ1-2,NA,TRBD1,CASSQGASNYGYTF,TGTGCCAGCTCACAGGGGGCATCGAACTATGGCTACACCTTC
TRBV28,TRBJ1-5,NA,TRBD1,CASTSLNGGQGAREPQHF,TGTGCCAGCACCTCCTTAAACGGCGGACAGGGGGCACGGGAGCCCCAGCATTTT
TRBV12-5,TRBJ2-3,many,NA,CASGLEGGSQYF,TGTGCTAGTGGTTTGGAGGGAGGCTCTCAGTATTTT
TRBV5-4,TRBJ2-5,NA,NA,CASSLASIQETQYF,TGTGCCAGCAGCTTGGCGAGTATACAAGAGACCCAGTACTTC
TRBV5-1,TRBJ2-3,NA,NA,CASSLEGADGTDTQYF,TGCGCCAGCAGCTTGGAAGGGGCAGATGGCACAGATACGCAGTATTTT
TRBV5-1,TRBJ2-7,NA,TRBD1,CASSYDRDSYEQYF,TGCGCCAGCAGCTACGACAGGGACTCCTACGAGCAGTACTTC
TRBV28,TRBJ2-2,few,NA,CASSPGTPNTGELFF,TGTGCCAGCAGTCCCGGGACGCCGAACACCGGGGAGCTGTTTTTT
TRBV5-1,TRBJ1-2,NA,TRBD1,CASSLENRGSGYTF,TGCGCCAGCAGCTTGGAAAACAGGGGTAGTGGCTACACCTTC
TRBV28,TRBJ2-2,NA,NA,CASSLGERKTGELFF,TGTGCCAGCAGTTTAGGTGAAAGAAAGACCGGGGAGCTGTTTTTT
TRBV7-3,TRBJ2-1,NA,TRBD2,CASSLLAGAEQFF,TGTGCCAGCAGCTTACTAGCGGGAGCTGAGCAGTTCTTC
TRBV6-5,TRBJ2-5,NA,TRBD2,CASRAGRRETQYF,TGTGCCAGCAGGGCCGGGAGGCGGGAGACCCAGTACTTC
TRBV5-1,TRBJ1-3,NA,NA,CASSLQASGNTIYF,TGCGCCAGCAGCTTACAGGCGTCTGGAAACACCATATATTTT
TRBV30,TRBJ2-7,NA,NA,CAWSAGTAKTYEQYF,TGTGCCTGGAGTGCCGGGACTGCAAAAACCTACGAGCAGTACTTC
TRBV10-3,TRBJ1-4,NA,NA,CAISESTNEKLFF,TGTGCCATCAGTGAGTCGACTAATGAAAAACTGTTTTTT
TRBV30,TRBJ2-3,few,NA,CAWSVIADTQYF,TGTGCCTGGAGTGTAATAGCAGATACGCAGTATTTT
TRBV5-1,TRBJ2-2,few,TRBD1,CASSRGQDNTGELFF,TGCGCCAGCAGCAGGGGACAGGACAACACCGGGGAGCTGTTTTTT
TRBV29-1,TRBJ2-5,once,TRBD2,CSSTASGGFETQYF,TGCAGCTCCACTGCTAGCGGGGGATTTGAGACCCAGTACTTC
TRBV5-6,TRBJ2-7,NA,TRBD2,CASSLRSGSFNEQYF,TGTGCCAGCAGCTTGAGGAGCGGGAGTTTCAACGAGCAGTACTTC
TRBV5-6,TRBJ2-1,NA,NA,CASSFDFRNEQFF,TGTGCCAGCAGCTTTGACTTCCGGAATGAGCAGTTCTTC
TRBV19,TRBJ1-5,NA,TRBD1,CASSSGTEREPQHF,TGTGCCAGTAGTTCAGGGACAGAGCGGGAGCCCCAGCATTTT
TRBV7-3,TRBJ2-3,NA,NA,CASSLMEGSTDTQYF,TGTGCCAGCAGCTTAATGGAGGGTAGCACAGATACGCAGTATTTT
TRBV27,TRBJ2-7,once,TRBD2,CASSLTWASGFTYEQYF,TGTGCCAGCAGTTTAACGTGGGCTAGCGGGTTTACCTACGAGCAGTACTTC
TRBV5-4,TRBJ2-6,NA,TRBD1,CASSLGGQSSGANVLTF,TGTGCCAGCAGCTTGGGGGGACAGAGCTCTGGGGCCAACGTCCTGACTTTC
TRBV19,TRBJ2-1,few,TRBD2,CASSIRRELVEQFF,TGTGCCAGTAGTATTCGGCGGGAGTTAGTTGAGCAGTTCTTC
TRBV30,TRBJ1-3,NA,NA,CAWARFSGNTIYF,TGTGCCTGGGCTAGATTCTCTGGAAACACCATATATTTT
TRBV28,TRBJ1-1,once,TRBD1,CASSPIWDSSNTEAFF,TGTGCCAGCAGTCCAATCTGGGACAGTTCGAACACTGAAGCTTTCTTT
TRBV7-8,TRBJ1-2,NA,NA,CASSLGGSFYGYTF,TGTGCCAGCAGCTTAGGGGGCAGCTTCTATGGCTACACCTTC
TRBV5-4,TRBJ1-2,NA,NA,CASSLEVINYGYTF,TGTGCCAGCAGCTTGGAGGTCATTAACTATGGCTACACCTTC
TRBV28,TRBJ1-4,NA,NA,CASSLVNRSEKLFF,TGTGCCAGCAGTCTAGTCAATCGTTCTGAAAAACTGTTTTTT